This is a list of T cell receptor beta chains from one sample in a study of read filtering for tumor transcriptome and immune sequencing. MiXCR was run by TCRdb on the reads, yielding one entry per CDR3 protein. The repertoire includes about 58,000 distinct CDR3 sequences, 10% to 15% of them detected once, and 16% sits in the top ten. Sequenced material: a population of CD138-negative cells sorted from bone marrow. The receptors were gathered from a donor at least 40 years old with multiple myeloma. Each CDR3 is given with its conserved first and last residue. Fields, in order: clone size, V gene, J gene, D gene, CDR3 DNA, CDR3 protein. D genes are given only for firm matches. Only some rows state a clone size, as once, few, many or a class for expanded clones.

many	TRBV20-1	TRBJ1-1	-	TGCAGTGCACAAAGAGGAGGGTTAGGGGGCACTGAAGCTTTCTTT	CSAQRGGLGGTEAFF
many	TRBV9	TRBJ1-1	TRBD1	TGTGCCAGCAGCCCCCGGACAGGAGAAGCTTTCTTT	CASSPRTGEAFF
many	TRBV7-9	TRBJ1-5	TRBD1	TGTGCCAGCAGCTTAGGGACAGGGGGAGGACAGGAACAGCCCCAGCATTTT	CASSLGTGGGQEQPQHF
many	TRBV5-1	TRBJ1-4	TRBD1	TGCGCCAGCAGCTTGGCAGCAGGGGGCTCGTCTAATGAAAAACTGTTTTTT	CASSLAAGGSSNEKLFF
-	TRBV6-5	TRBJ1-5	-	TGTGCCAGCACCACGGGTGGGGGGAAGCAGCCCCAGCATTTT	CASTTGGGKQPQHF
many	TRBV20-1	TRBJ2-1	TRBD2	TGCAGTGCTCCCCTAGCGGGGGGATTGAATGAGCAGTTCTTC	CSAPLAGGLNEQFF
many	TRBV10-1	TRBJ2-3	TRBD2	TGCGCCAGCGCACGGAGCGGGGGGCGGCGGGATACGCAGTATTTT	CASARSGGRRDTQYF
-	TRBV7-2	TRBJ1-2	-	TGTGCCAGCAGCCCAGGACCGGACCCGTACGGCTACACCTTC	CASSPGPDPYGYTF
many	TRBV24-1	TRBJ1-1	TRBD1	TGTGCCACCCAGGGGGGCATGAACACTGAAGCTTTCTTT	CATQGGMNTEAFF
-	TRBV12-3/TRBV12-4	TRBJ1-2	TRBD1	TGTGCCAGCAGCCTAGGAGACAGGGCCCCCTATGGCTACACCTTC	CASSLGDRAPYGYTF
-	TRBV7-3	TRBJ1-5	TRBD1	TGTGCCAGCAGCTCTCCGGGACAGAGACATATCAATCAGCCCCAGCATTTT	CASSSPGQRHINQPQHF
many	TRBV5-1	TRBJ2-7	TRBD1	TGCGCCAGCAGCTTGGATCAGGGGGCGGGGTACGAGCAGTACTTC	CASSLDQGAGYEQYF
many	TRBV6-1	TRBJ1-5	-	TGTGCCAGCTCCGCAACAGGGTATCCATCATGGCCCCAGCATTTT	CASSATGYPSWPQHF
many	TRBV6-4	TRBJ1-6	-	TGTGCCAGCCGGACCCGGGCAGGGCCAAATTCACCCCTCCACTTT	CASRTRAGPNSPLHF
-	TRBV7-2	TRBJ2-3	-	TGTGCCAGCAGCCCAGACAGAGCCCTCACAGATACGCAGTATTTT	CASSPDRALTDTQYF
many	TRBV3-1	TRBJ2-1	-	TGTGCCAGCAGATACACAGGGTCTGAGCAGTTCTTC	CASRYTGSEQFF
many	TRBV20-1	TRBJ2-6	TRBD2	TGCAGCGTCACGCGGGGGAAGGGTGGGGCCAACGTCCTGACTTTC	CSVTRGKGGANVLTF
many	TRBV7-2	TRBJ1-1	TRBD1	TGTGCCAGCAGCTTACGACAGGGTGGGGGGAACACTGAAGCTTTCTTT	CASSLRQGGGNTEAFF
many	TRBV5-1	TRBJ1-1	TRBD1	TGCGCCAGCAGCTTGGACCAGGGCCAGGGGGGGAACACTGAAGCTTTCTTT	CASSLDQGQGGNTEAFF
many	TRBV4-1	TRBJ2-7	TRBD2	TGCGCCAGCAGCCCCTTAGCGGGGGCGCCCTACGAGCAGTACTTC	CASSPLAGAPYEQYF
many	TRBV6-5	TRBJ1-6	-	TGTGCCAGCAGTCTTCAGGGAAGGCACCGGACCCTCCACTTT	CASSLQGRHRTLHF
few	TRBV18	TRBJ2-3	TRBD2	TGTGCCAGCTCACCCCGGACTAGCGGGGGGCCCAACACAGATACGCAGTATTTT	CASSPRTSGGPNTDTQYF
many	TRBV20-1	TRBJ2-7	-	TGCAGTGCTAGTCCTGCCTCATACGAGCAGTACTTC	CSASPASYEQYF
many	TRBV9	TRBJ2-7	-	TGTGCCAGCAGCGTAGTAGGGACTTCCTACGAGCAGTACTTC	CASSVVGTSYEQYF
-	TRBV7-8	TRBJ1-5	TRBD1	TGTGCCAGCAGCTTAGACGGACAGGGCGAACAGCCCCAGCATTTT	CASSLDGQGEQPQHF
-	TRBV20-1	TRBJ2-7	-	TGCAGTGCTAGAGATAGCGAGGGCCGATTCCCCTACGAGCGGTACTTC	CSARDSEGRFPYERYF
-	TRBV6-6	TRBJ1-3	-	TGTGCCAGCACCCCACCCGAGGGGGGCACCATATATTTT	CASTPPEGGTIYF
many	TRBV6-2/TRBV6-3	TRBJ2-5	TRBD2	TGTGCCAGCAGTTACGATACTAGCGGATACCAAGAGACCCAGTACTTC	CASSYDTSGYQETQYF
many	TRBV5-1	TRBJ2-7	-	TGCGCCAGCAGCTTGGGTCTAGCTGATACCTACGAGCAGTACTTC	CASSLGLADTYEQYF
many	TRBV29-1	TRBJ1-1	-	TGCAGCGTCGTTCGGGGGATGAACACTGAAGCTTTCTTT	CSVVRGMNTEAFF
many	TRBV6-1	TRBJ2-1	-	TGTGCCAGCAGTGAACTTAATCGAGGGTTAGTTCCGGGGTACAATGAGCAGTTCTTC	CASSELNRGLVPGYNEQFF
many	TRBV6-5	TRBJ2-5	-	TGTGCCAGCAGCCCCTCAGGGGGGCGGGAGACCCAGTACTTC	CASSPSGGRETQYF
many	TRBV2	TRBJ2-7	TRBD2	TGTGCCAGCAGTGAACAAGCGGGGGACAACGAGCAGTACTTC	CASSEQAGDNEQYF
many	TRBV3-1	TRBJ2-2	TRBD1	TGTGCCAGCAGCCAAGTAACAGGGGGCGCTTCCGGGGAGCTGTTTTTT	CASSQVTGGASGELFF
many	TRBV7-6	TRBJ1-2	-	TGTGCCAGCAGCGGAAGAGAGGCCCCTGGGAACTATGGCTACACCTTC	CASSGREAPGNYGYTF
many	TRBV6-2/TRBV6-3	TRBJ2-5	TRBD1	TGTGCCAGCAGTTACTCGACAGGGGGACAAGAGACCCAGTACTTC	CASSYSTGGQETQYF
many	TRBV20-1	TRBJ1-2	-	TGCAGTGCTACCAATCCAGGGCGCTATGGCTACACCTTC	CSATNPGRYGYTF
-	TRBV4-1	TRBJ2-5	TRBD1	TGCGCCAGCAGCCAACCTTTTATGGACAGGGGGCAAGAGACCCAGTACTTC	CASSQPFMDRGQETQYF
many	TRBV20-1	TRBJ1-4	TRBD1	TGCAGTGCTAGAGCAGAGGGGGCGAGGGTTCGTGAAAAACTGTTTTTT	CSARAEGARVREKLFF
many	TRBV4-2	TRBJ2-5	TRBD1	TGTGCCAGCAGCCAAGAATGGGGGATGACAGGGCAAGAGACCCAGTACTTC	CASSQEWGMTGQETQYF
many	TRBV7-2	TRBJ1-4	-	TGTGCCAGCAGCTCCTCAGGGACAACTAATGAAAAACTGTTTTTT	CASSSSGTTNEKLFF
many	TRBV12-3/TRBV12-4	TRBJ2-3	TRBD2	TGTGCCAGCAGTTTGCGGAGCGGGGGGCAAGATACGCAGTATTTT	CASSLRSGGQDTQYF
many	TRBV5-1	TRBJ2-3	-	TGCGCCAGCAGCTTGACTGGACAGACCACAGATACGCAGTATTTT	CASSLTGQTTDTQYF
many	TRBV30	TRBJ2-1	TRBD1	TGTGCCTGGAGGGAGTACAGGGGCTACAATGAGCAGTTCTTC	CAWREYRGYNEQFF
few	TRBV18	TRBJ2-3	-	TGTGCCAGCTCCCAAAGCCCGGGTCGAGACACAGATACGCAGTATTTT	CASSQSPGRDTDTQYF
many	TRBV5-4	TRBJ1-1	TRBD1	TGTGCCAGCAGCTCCTATGGACAGGTGAACACTGAAGCTTTCTTT	CASSSYGQVNTEAFF
-	TRBV5-6	TRBJ2-3	TRBD2	TGTGCCAGCAGCTTGGGGGGAGGCCTAGCGGGGGGCCTACGTACGCAGTATTTT	CASSLGGGLAGGLRTQYF
few	TRBV19	TRBJ2-7	TRBD1	TGTGCCAGTACCGCAGGGGGGACAGGGAGGACCTACGAGCAGTACTTC	CASTAGGTGRTYEQYF
many	TRBV28	TRBJ2-3	TRBD1	TGTGCCAGCAGTCTCCGACAGGGGCTGGGGACAGATACGCAGTATTTT	CASSLRQGLGTDTQYF
many	TRBV11-2	TRBJ1-2	-	TGTGCCAGCAGCTTAGCCGGAGGTGGAGGGGGCTATGGCTACACCTTC	CASSLAGGGGGYGYTF
many	TRBV3-1	TRBJ2-1	TRBD1	TGTGCCAGCAGCCAATCCGGGACAGGGGCCCGCAATGAGCAGTTCTTC	CASSQSGTGARNEQFF
few	TRBV12-3/TRBV12-4	TRBJ1-3	-	TGTGCCAGCAACGCAGTCCGTGGAAACACCATATATTTT	CASNAVRGNTIYF